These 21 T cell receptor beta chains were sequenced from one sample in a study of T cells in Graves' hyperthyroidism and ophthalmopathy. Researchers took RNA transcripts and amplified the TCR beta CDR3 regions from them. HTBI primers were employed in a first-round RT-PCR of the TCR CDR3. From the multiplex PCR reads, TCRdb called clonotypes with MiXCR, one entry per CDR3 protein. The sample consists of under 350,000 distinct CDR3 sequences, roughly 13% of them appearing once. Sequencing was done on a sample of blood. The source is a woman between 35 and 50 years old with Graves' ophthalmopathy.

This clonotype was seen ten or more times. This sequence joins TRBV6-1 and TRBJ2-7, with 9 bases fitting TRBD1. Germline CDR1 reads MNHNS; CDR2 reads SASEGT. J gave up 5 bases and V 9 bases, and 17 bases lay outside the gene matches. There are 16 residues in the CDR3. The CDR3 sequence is CASCARLSGTGNEQYF. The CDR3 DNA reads TGTGCCAGTTGTGCCCGCCTCTCCGGGACAGGGAACGAGCAGTACTTC.

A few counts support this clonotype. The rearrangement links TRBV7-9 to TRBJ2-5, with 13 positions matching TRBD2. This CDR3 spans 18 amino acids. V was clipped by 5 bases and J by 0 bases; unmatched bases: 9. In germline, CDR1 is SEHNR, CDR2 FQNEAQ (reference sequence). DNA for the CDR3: TGTGCCAGCAGCCCCGGGACTAGCGGGGCTTCGTACCAAGAGACCCAGTACTTC. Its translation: CASSPGTSGASYQETQYF.

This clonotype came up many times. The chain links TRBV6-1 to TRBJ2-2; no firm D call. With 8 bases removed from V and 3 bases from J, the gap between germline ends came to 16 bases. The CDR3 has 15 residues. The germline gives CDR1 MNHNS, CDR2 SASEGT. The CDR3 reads CASALGLRYTGELFF. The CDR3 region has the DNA TGTGCCAGCGCGCTTGGCCTCCGGTACACCGGGGAGCTGTTTTTT.

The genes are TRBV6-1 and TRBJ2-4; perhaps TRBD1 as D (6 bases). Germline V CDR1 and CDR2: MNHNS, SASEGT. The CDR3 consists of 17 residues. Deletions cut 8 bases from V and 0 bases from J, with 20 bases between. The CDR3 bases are TGTGCCAGCGGGTCCTGGGGCAGGGGCCTAGCCAAAAACATTCAGTACTTC. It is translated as CASGSWGRGLAKNIQYF.

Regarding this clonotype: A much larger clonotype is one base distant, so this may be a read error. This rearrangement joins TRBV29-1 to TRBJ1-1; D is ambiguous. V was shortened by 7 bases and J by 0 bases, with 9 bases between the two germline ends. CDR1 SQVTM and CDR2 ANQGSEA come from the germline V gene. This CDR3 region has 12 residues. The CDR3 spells CSAYTMNTEAFF. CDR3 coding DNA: TGCAGCGCATACACAATGAACACTGAAGCTTTCTTT.

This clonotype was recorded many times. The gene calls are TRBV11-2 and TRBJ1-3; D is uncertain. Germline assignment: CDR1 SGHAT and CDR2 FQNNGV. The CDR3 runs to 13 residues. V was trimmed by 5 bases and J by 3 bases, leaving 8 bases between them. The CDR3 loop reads CASSPHLGNTIYF. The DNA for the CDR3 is TGTGCCAGCAGCCCACATCTTGGAAACACCATATATTTT.

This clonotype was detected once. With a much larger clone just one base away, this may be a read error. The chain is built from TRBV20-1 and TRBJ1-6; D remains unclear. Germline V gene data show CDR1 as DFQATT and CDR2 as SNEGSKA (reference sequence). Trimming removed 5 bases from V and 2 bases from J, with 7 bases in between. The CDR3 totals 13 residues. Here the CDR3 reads CSAGRAYNSPLHF. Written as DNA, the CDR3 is TGCAGTGCTGGCCGGGCCTATAATTCACCCCTCCACTTT.

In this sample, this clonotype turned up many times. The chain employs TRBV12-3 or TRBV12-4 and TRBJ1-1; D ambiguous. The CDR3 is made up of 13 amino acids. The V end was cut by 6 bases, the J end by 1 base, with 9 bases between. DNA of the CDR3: TGTGCCAGCAGGGGAACCAGGAACACTGAAGCTTTCTTT. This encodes CASRGTRNTEAFF.

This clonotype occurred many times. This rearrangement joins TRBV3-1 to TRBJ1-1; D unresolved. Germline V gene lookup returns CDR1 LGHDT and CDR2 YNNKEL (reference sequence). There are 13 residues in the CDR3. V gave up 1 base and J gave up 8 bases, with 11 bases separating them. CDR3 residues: CASSQGGRNEAFF. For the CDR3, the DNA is TGTGCCAGCAGCCAAGGAGGACGGAACGAAGCTTTCTTT.

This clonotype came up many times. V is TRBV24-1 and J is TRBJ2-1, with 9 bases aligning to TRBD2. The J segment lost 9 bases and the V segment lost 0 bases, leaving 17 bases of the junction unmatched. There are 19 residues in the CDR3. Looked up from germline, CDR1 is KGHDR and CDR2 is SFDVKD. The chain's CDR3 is CATSDLQRWLAGFTSEQFF. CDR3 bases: TGTGCCACCAGTGATTTGCAACGTTGGCTAGCGGGATTTACTAGTGAGCAGTTCTTC.

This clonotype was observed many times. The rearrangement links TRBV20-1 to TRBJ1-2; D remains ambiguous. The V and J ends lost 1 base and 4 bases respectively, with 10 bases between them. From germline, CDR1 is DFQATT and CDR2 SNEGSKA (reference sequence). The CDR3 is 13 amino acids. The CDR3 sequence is CSARAGPSYGYTF. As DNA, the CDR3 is TGCAGTGCTAGAGCAGGACCGAGCTATGGCTACACCTTC.

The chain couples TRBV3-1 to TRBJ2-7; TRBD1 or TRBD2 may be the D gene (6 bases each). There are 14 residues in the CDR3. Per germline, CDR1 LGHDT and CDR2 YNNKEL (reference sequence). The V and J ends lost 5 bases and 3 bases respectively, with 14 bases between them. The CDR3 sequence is CASSGGGRLYEQYF. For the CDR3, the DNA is TGTGCCAGCAGCGGAGGGGGACGCCTCTACGAGCAGTACTTC.

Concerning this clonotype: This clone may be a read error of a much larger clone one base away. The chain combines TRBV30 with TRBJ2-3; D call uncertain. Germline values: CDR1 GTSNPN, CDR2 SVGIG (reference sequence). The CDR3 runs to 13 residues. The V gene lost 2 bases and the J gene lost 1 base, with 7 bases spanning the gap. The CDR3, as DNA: TGTGCCTGGAGTTTGGACGGCACAGATACGCAGTATTTT. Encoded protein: CAWSLDGTDTQYF. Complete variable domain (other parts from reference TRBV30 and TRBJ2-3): SQTIHQWPATLVQPVGSPLSLECTVEGTSNPNLYWYRQAAGRGLQLLFYSVGIGQISSEVPQNLSASRPQDRQFILSSKKLLLSDSGFYLCAWSLDGTDTQYFGPGTRLTVL.

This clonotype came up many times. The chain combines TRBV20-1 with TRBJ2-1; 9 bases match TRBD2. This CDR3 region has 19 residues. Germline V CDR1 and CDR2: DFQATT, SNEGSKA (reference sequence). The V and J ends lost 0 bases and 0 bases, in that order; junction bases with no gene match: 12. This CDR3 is CSARDIVLAGLSSYNEQFF. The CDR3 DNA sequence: TGCAGTGCTAGAGATATCGTACTAGCGGGCCTAAGCTCCTACAATGAGCAGTTCTTC.

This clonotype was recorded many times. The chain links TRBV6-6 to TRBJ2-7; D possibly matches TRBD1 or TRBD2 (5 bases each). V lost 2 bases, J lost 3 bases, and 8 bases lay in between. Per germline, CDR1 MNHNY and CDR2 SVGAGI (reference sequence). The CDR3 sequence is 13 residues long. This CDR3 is CASSYQRGYEQYF. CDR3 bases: TGTGCCAGCAGTTACCAGAGGGGCTACGAGCAGTACTTC.

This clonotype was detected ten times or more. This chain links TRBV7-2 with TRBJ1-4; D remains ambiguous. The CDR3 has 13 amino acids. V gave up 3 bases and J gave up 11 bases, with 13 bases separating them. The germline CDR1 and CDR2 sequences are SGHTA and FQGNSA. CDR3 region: CASSFPRSGKLFF. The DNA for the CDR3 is TGTGCCAGCAGCTTTCCCAGGAGCGGGAAACTGTTTTTT.

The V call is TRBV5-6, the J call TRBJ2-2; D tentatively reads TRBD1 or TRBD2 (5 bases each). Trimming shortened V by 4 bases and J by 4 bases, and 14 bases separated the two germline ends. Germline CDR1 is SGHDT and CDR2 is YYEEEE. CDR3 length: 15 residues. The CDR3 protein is CASSTGTHPTGELFF. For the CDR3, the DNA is TGTGCCAGCAGCACCGGGACCCACCCCACCGGGGAGCTGTTTTTT.

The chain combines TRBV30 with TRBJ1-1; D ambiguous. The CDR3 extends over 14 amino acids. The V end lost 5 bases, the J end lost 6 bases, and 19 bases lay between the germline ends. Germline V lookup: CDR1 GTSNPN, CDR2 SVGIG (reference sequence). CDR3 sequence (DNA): TGTGCCTGGGGTGGTCTTGGCCTTATTCCTGAAGCTTTCTTT. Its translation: CAWGGLGLIPEAFF.

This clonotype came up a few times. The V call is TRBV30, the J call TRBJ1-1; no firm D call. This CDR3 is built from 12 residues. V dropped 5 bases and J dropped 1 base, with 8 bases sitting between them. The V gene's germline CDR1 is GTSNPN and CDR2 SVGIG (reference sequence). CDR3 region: CAWASGNTEAFF. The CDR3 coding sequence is TGTGCCTGGGCGTCTGGGAACACTGAAGCTTTCTTT.

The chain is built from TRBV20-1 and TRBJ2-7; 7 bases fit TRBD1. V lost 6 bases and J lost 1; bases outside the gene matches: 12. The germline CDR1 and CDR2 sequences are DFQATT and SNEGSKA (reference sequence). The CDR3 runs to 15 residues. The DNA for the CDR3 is TGCAGTGCGCCACTTTGGACAGGCCAATCCTACGAGCAGTACTTC. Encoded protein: CSAPLWTGQSYEQYF.

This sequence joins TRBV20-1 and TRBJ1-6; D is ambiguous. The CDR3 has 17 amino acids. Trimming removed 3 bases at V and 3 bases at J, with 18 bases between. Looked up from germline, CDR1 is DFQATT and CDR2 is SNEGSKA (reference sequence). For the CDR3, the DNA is TGCAGTGCTAGGCCCGGAGTCCGGGCGGGCTATAATTCACCCCTCCACTTT. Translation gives CSARPGVRAGYNSPLHF.